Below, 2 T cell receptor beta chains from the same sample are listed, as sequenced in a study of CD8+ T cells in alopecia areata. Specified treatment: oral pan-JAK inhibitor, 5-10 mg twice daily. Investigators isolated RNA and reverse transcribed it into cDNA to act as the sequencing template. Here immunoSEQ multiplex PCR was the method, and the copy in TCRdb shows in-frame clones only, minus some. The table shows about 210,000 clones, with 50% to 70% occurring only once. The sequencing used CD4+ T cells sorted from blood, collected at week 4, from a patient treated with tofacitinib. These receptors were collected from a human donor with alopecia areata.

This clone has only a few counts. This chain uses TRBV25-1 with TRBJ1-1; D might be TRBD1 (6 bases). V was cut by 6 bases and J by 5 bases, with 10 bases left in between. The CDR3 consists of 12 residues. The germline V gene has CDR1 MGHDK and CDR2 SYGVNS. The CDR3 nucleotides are TGTGCCAGCAGGGACAGAGTGACTGAAGCTTTCTTT. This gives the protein CASRDRVTEAFF.

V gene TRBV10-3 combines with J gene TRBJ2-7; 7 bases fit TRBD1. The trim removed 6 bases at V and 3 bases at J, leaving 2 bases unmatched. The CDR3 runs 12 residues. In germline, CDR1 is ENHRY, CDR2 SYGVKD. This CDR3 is CAISGTDYEQYF. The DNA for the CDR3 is TGTGCCATCAGCGGGACAGACTACGAGCAGTACTTC.